This T cell receptor beta chain originates from a study of post-analysis software for immune sequencing data. Study summary: Progressive-relapsing, secondary progressive and relapsing-remitting multiple sclerosis were among the disease courses included.

Notes on this clonotype: Its antigen is currently unknown.

The library was made from cDNA and included unique molecular identifiers. TCRdb used MiXCR to reprocess the PCR reads, holding one entry per CDR3 protein. This repertoire shows roughly 870,000 distinct CDR3 sequences, around 50% found once; its top ten account for around 4.5%. Study-wide results and caveats: There were about five TRBV segments more frequent in patients than controls, and TRBV5-6, TRBV5-1 and TRBV20-1 were among them.

Trimming took 4 bases from V and 2 from J; bases not matched to a gene: 6. The germline CDR1 and CDR2 sequences are SGHRS and YFSETQ. The CDR3 sequence is 15 residues long. Sequenced: blood. V usage is TRBV5-1 and J usage is TRBJ2-3, with TRBD2 matching 8 bases. This receptor was identified in a girl aged 5-17 years with multiple sclerosis. CDR3 sequence reads: CASSLFSGNTDTQYF. The CDR3 DNA reads as TGCGCCAGCAGCCTATTTAGCGGGAACACAGATACGCAGTATTTT. The full variable domain, rest sourced from reference TRBV5-1 and TRBJ2-3, is KAGVTQTPRYLIKTRGQQVTLSCSPISGHRSVSWYQQTPGQGLQFLFEYFSETQRNKGNFPGRFSGRQFSNSRSEMNVSTLELGDSALYLCASSLFSGNTDTQYFGPGTRLTVL.